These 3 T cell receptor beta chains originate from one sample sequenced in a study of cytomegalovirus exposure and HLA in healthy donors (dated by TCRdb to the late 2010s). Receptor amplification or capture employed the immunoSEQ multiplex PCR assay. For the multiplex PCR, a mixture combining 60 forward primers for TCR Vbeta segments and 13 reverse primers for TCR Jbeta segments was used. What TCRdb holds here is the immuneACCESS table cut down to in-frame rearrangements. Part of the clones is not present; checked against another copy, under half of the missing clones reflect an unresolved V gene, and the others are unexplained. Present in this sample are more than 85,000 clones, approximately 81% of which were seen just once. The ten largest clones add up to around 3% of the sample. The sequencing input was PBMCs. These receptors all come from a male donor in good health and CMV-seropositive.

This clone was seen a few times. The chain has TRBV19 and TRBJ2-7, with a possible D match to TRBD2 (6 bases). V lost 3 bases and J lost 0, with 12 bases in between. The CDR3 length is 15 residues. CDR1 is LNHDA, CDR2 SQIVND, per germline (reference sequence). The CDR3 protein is CASSIGGLSSYEQYF. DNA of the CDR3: TGTGCCAGTAGTATTGGGGGACTCAGCTCCTACGAGCAGTACTTC.

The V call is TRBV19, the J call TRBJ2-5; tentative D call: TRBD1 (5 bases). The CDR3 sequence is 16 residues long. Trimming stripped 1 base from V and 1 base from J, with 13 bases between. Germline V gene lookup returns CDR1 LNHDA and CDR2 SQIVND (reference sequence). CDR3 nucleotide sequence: TGTGCCAGTAGTATAGGGATACAGGTCACCCAAGAGACCCAGTACTTC. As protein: CASSIGIQVTQETQYF.

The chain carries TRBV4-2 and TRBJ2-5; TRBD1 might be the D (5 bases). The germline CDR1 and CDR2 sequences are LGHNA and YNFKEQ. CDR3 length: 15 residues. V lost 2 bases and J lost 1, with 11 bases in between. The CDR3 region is CASSQQTDLQETQYF. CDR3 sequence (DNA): TGTGCCAGCAGCCAACAGACAGACCTCCAAGAGACCCAGTACTTC.